This TCR beta chain originates from a study of blood T cell repertoires in COVID-19 (dated by TCRdb to between 2020 and 2021). The study in broad terms: Samples from collaborators originated in the United States, Italy and Spain and spanned both the acute and convalescent phases of COVID-19. The sample metadata nearly always contained a de-identified subject ID, COVID-19 status, age in years and sex. The repertoires were released in a freely available public database intended as a resource for research on the immune response to SARS-CoV-2. The material from the prospective study consisted of cDNA or gDNA derived from T cells, B-cell-depleted T cells, or PBMCs. The dataset comprised deeply sampled blood TCRbeta repertoires from subjects exposed to, actively infected with, or recovered from COVID-19. Where available, HLA class I and class II types were obtained from metadata supplied by the sample provider rather than from assay-based typing. Samples were obtained from the ongoing ImmuneRACE study (first 160 participants) and from about 1,300 subjects provided by 6 global collaborators. The investigation overall reported the following: Clinical and demographic metadata were provided uncurated, with the amount varying by source and participant.

One collaborating source in Seattle enrolled patients while the patients were actively infected and followed the patients over time throughout the course of disease. Collaborating institutions collected whole blood in K2EDTA tubes following their own protocols. For TCRbeta analysis, collaborator samples were shipped as frozen whole blood, as isolated PBMCs, or as DNA extracted from either sample type. Concerning this clone itself: Which antigen it targets is not known. Base quality data are lacking; no much larger clone is found one base away.

The CDR3 holds 16 amino acids from the cysteine to the phenylalanine. Left in the record is the CDR3 DNA by itself, 48 bases read in frame from the first base. V is trimmed back by 6 bases and J by 6 bases, and the junction contains 16 bases that no gene match accounts for. The germline V gene (reference sequence) sets CDR1 to SEHNR and CDR2 to FQNEAQ. TCRbeta CDR3 regions were amplified from genomic DNA using the immunoSEQ Assay, a bias-controlled multiplex PCR. As for the authors' bioinformatics: Within the assay, amplification of reference gene primers was used to estimate how many nucleated cells each sample contained. To quantify the absolute abundance of each unique TCRbeta CDR3 rearrangement, sequence reads were collapsed and filtered. Productive Simpson clonality was computed per sample as the square root of Simpson's diversity index over productive rearrangements. TCRdb took this table from immuneACCESS and kept in-frame rearrangements with V and J called. Such tables lack part of the clones; where checked against another copy, unresolved V genes explain under half of the gap, and the rest is unexplained. That table supplies the V and J calls and clone size; D and trimming were determined from the DNA. The sample contains about 160,000 clones, about nine tenths of them found a single time. The biggest ten clones account for 4.8% of the sample.

The V and J genes are TRBV7-9 and TRBJ1-2; 7 central nucleotides agree with TRBD1. The material sequenced was peripheral blood. The clonotype comes from a man aged 25-40 years with COVID-19, enrolled during active disease. CDR3 sequence: CASRAQGLEGWDGYTF. The DNA reads TGTGCCAGCAGAGCACAGGGGTTAGAAGGTTGGGATGGCTACACCTTC. The CDR3, completed at both ends by the reference TRBV7-9 and TRBJ1-2 genes, gives the full variable domain DTGVSQNPRHKITKRGQNVTFRCDPISEHNRLYWYRQTLGQGPEFLTYFQNEAQLEKSRLLSDRFSAERPKGSFSTLEIQRTEQGDSAMYLCASRAQGLEGWDGYTFGSGTRLTVV.